This record looks at one T cell receptor (beta chain) sequence and its context. What antigen it recognizes has not been identified. Base qualities are not at hand, and no much larger clone is one base apart. Using the deep immunoSEQ assay, TCR CDR3 regions were amplified from genomic DNA by multiplex PCR. Genomic DNA extracted from each cell subset was distributed evenly over all wells of several immunoSEQ 96-well plates, and each plate served as one replicate. For sorted subsets, each replicate PCR was loaded with 150 to 250 ng genomic DNA, equivalent to about 33,000 T cell genomes. Purified libraries were measured with a Qubit 3.0 fluorometer, size-checked on a Bioanalyzer 2100, and measured again with the KAPA Library Quantification kit. Each immunoSEQ 96-well plate was sequenced on its own single-read 150-cycle Illumina NextSeq 550 flow cell. The authors' analysis ran thus. The immunoSEQ output contained only junctional sequences without quality scores, so filtering could not match that applied to full-length reads. To assign V/J genes and CDR3, sequences were annotated using PyIR, a Python wrapper for IgBLAST v1.9, with IMGT germline references. Reads with weak V/J assignments (E-value above 1e-6), missing CDR3, stop codons, out-of-frame junctions, or ambiguous translated residues were removed. V3J clonotypes were defined as sequences sharing the same inferred V gene, J gene, and CDR3 amino acid sequence. The percentage overlap between two repertoires was calculated by dividing the number of shared unique clonotypes by the size of the smaller repertoire. Three approaches were used to assess repertoire richness: RTK rarefaction, the Chao1 estimator, and Recon v2.1 estimates of unobserved clonotypes. Generation probabilities were computed with OLGA for all TCRbeta clonotypes obtained by the gDNA method from a handful of donors. This immuneACCESS table, as held by TCRdb, lists in-frame sequences with V and J called but not all clones. Of the missing ones, under half trace to an unresolved V gene in checked studies; the others have no known cause. Clone size and the V and J calls come from that table; the DNA yielded D and trimming. The sample includes about 2,500,000 clones, with approximately 94% observed a single time. The ten largest clones capture under 0.15% of the sample.

V and J are truncated by 2 bases and 2 bases respectively, leaving an intervening sequence of 10 bases. Including the terminal cysteine and phenylalanine, the CDR3 comprises 14 residues. The DNA shown is the 42-base CDR3, in frame from base 1. The germline V gene specifies SGHRS as CDR1 and YFSETQ as CDR2. The data are from a study of shared clonotypes between healthy human individuals (dated by TCRdb to the early 2020s). Concerning the study at large: The cohort included three men and a couple of women between 18 and 49 years of age. For each donor, CD4 naive and CD4 memory were each given three plates, CD8 naive was given two plates, and CD8 memory was given one plate. The study deeply sequenced blood TCR repertoires of five healthy adults to estimate repertoire size and the extent of clonotype sharing between individuals. To increase sequencing depth and limit assay-specific biases, different laboratories used diverse techniques to prepare libraries and sequence TCR repertoires. Leukapheresis yielded between about 0.94 and 9.5 billion PBMCs per donor.

Broad study findings and their caveats: The small number of donors limited the genetic and exposure-history diversity represented. Naive subsets generally had larger estimated clonotype richness than memory subsets. Compared with non-shared clonotypes, the clonotypes found in all four sorted-subset donors had higher generation probabilities. Sharing across four donors was observed for around 4.8% of naive CD4, 3% to 3.5% of naive CD8, 2% to 2.5% of memory CD4, and over 0.3% of memory CD8 clonotypes. Pairwise subsampling indicated that sequencing depth was expected to affect the degree of clonotype sharing among donors. Sampling was restricted to blood, and TCR repertoires in tissues likely differ from the TCR repertoires found in blood. Rarefaction of sorted-subset datasets indicated incomplete sequencing despite the large sequencing depth.

Donors were healthy HIV-negative adults with no recently reported acute infections or vaccinations. All donors were Caucasian adults living in Nashville, Tennessee, USA. CD4+ T cells were enriched through magnetic negative selection, after which naive cells were positively selected on CD45RA and the remaining negative fraction served as the memory subset. After blood collection by leukapheresis, PBMCs were isolated using Ficoll-Histopaque density gradient centrifugation and then cryopreserved in the vapor phase of liquid nitrogen. Purity and quantity of every magnetically sorted T cell population were checked by analytical flow cytometry. Genomic DNA was isolated from every sorted fraction and measured by UV absorbance on a Nanodrop 2000c.

The receptor's source is a man aged 18 to 29 in good health. Material: naive CD4+ T cells sorted from blood. In light of the paper, this sample's cell subset or site label describes: CD45RA+ positively selected. This sequence uses TRBV5-1 and TRBJ2-5; no D segment can be confidently identified. The CDR3 sequence is CASSFSVGQETQYF. The nucleotide sequence reads as follows: TGCGCCAGCAGCTTTTCGGTGGGGCAAGAGACCCAGTACTTC.